The clone carrying this T cell receptor (beta chain) was recorded at least ten times. The antigen is undetermined. The record originates from a study of molecular identifiers for immune sequencing clone quantification. General study points: Whereas naive cells kept under 1% of molecules in clones above 20 RNA copies, such clones held over 98% in effectors.

Libraries used roughly 18,000 to 1,100,000 sorted naive CD8 T cells and 10%, 30% or 50% RNA input. A CD8+CD4-CCR7+CD45RA+ gate was used to sort naive CD8 T cells. Bulk TCR library preparation followed previously described methods with listed TCR primers. TCRdb reanalysed the PCR reads using MiXCR and keeps one entry per CDR3 protein. This repertoire shows about 500,000 distinct CDR3 sequences, about 22% found once; its top ten account for roughly 0.81%. CDR1 and CDR2 from the germline V gene are MNHEY and SVGEGT. J gave up 1 base and V 5 bases, and 4 bases lay outside the gene matches. CDR3 size: 14 residues.

The chain carries TRBV6-2 or TRBV6-3 and TRBJ1-1, with 7 bases identical to TRBD1. The sequencing input was naive CD8+ T cells from blood, with Jurkat cell RNA spiked in. The subset was: FACS-sorted CD8+CD4-CCR7+CD45RA+ naive T cells. The TCR originated in a human donor in good health. Some libraries in this study had Jurkat cell RNA spiked in. In DNA, the CDR3 is TGTGCCAGCAGTCAACGGACAGGGAACACTGAAGCTTTCTTT. Protein sequence: CASSQRTGNTEAFF.